This entry concerns a single T cell receptor (beta chain). Its antigen is not known. Regarding treatment: randomized to nivolumab then ipilimumab (arm A) or the reverse (arm B). Germline V gene lookup returns CDR1 SQVTM and CDR2 ANQGSEA. V was trimmed by 3 bases and J by 6 bases, leaving 13 bases between them. This CDR3 has 13 residues. This record comes from a study of sequential checkpoint blockade in melanoma. Broader study findings: In arm A, pretreatment tumor clonality was associated with response.

Clones were sequenced by immunoSEQ multiplex PCR, and TCRdb holds only the in-frame ones, with some missing. The data contain more than 10,000 clones, about 28% of them singletons. The genes are TRBV29-1 and TRBJ2-3, with a possible D match to TRBD2 (6 bases). This material consisted of tumor tissue (inferred from file names), taken from a patient given nivolumab and ipilimumab in sequence. This TCR was sampled from a human donor with melanoma. CDR3 in amino acids: CSVEPGGPDTQYF. The CDR3 region has the DNA TGCAGCGTTGAGCCTGGAGGGCCGGATACGCAGTATTTT.